This section outlines one TCR beta chain sequence together with its context. Its target is not known. The source of the sample is a study of human T cells and chemical hapten exposure. Whole-study findings and limits: DPC sensitization produced no change in TCRs with frequency above 1 in 1000.

TCRdb reanalysed the RACE reads using MiXCR and keeps one entry per CDR3 protein. The sample has 120,000 or so distinct CDR3 sequences, roughly 12% seen once; the top ten hold around 2.8%. V shed 1 base and J shed 1 base, with 10 bases lying between them. Germline lookup yields CDR1 SGHTA and CDR2 FQGTGA. The CDR3 is 15 residues long. Time point meaning: pre-sensitization, week 0. Treatment described: therapeutic diphenylcyclopropenone sensitization with weekly scalp DPC. The chain couples TRBV7-3 to TRBJ1-1; tentatively, D is TRBD1 (5 bases). The sequences come from whole blood, collected in connection with sensitization to the hapten diphenylcyclopropenone (DPC). This receptor was identified in a woman aged 18-35 years with alopecia areata. Some clones in this sample may be carry-over from other donors' samples. The CDR3 DNA reads TGTGCCAGCAGCTTAATGGGAGGGGAGAACACTGAAGCTTTCTTT. It specifies CASSLMGGENTEAFF.